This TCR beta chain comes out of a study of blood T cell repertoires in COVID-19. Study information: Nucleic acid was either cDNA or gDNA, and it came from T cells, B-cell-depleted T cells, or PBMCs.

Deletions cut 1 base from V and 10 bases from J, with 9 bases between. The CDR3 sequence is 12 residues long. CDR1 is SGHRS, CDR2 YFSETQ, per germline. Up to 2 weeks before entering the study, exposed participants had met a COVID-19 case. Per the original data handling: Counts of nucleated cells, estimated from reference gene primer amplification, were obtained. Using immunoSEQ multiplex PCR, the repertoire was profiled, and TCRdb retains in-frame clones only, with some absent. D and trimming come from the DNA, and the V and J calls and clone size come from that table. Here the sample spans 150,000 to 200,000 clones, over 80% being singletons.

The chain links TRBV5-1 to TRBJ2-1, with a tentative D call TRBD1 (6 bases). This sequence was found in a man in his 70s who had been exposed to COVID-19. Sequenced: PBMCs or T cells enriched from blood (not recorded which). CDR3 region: CASSLTGPEQFF. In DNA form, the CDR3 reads TGCGCCAGCAGCTTGACAGGGCCCGAGCAGTTCTTC.